This T cell receptor (beta chain) was found in a study of blood T cells in healthy people across ages. With a J-beta primer mix and a sample-barcoded 5' primer, a second PCR ran about 7 to 12 cycles. MiXCR, applied by TCRdb to the 5' RACE reads, yields one record per CDR3 protein. Of under 750,000 distinct CDR3 sequences in the sample, more than 45% were seen once. The donors, aged 6 to 90, were healthy Caucasians from Russia. The amount of total RNA extracted per sample was at least 5 micrograms. This sequence was found in a man older than 75 in good health. The specimen sequenced was blood.

The chain's CDR3 is CASSLVFGIGYEQYF. The CDR3 DNA is TGTGCCAGCAGCTTAGTCTTTGGGATTGGATACGAGCAGTACTTC. The gene calls are TRBV7-2 and TRBJ2-7; D gene unclear. The CDR3 is made up of 15 amino acids. CDR1 and CDR2 from the germline V gene are SGHTA and FQGNSA. The V end lost 1 base, the J end lost 4 bases, and 14 bases lay between the germline ends.